The 10 T cell receptor beta chains in this list originate from one sample, sequenced in a study of cytomegalovirus exposure and HLA in healthy donors (dated by TCRdb to about 2017). Library method: the immunoSEQ multiplex PCR assay. For the multiplex PCR, a mixture combining 60 forward primers for TCR Vbeta segments and 13 reverse primers for TCR Jbeta segments was used. This is the immuneACCESS table as TCRdb keeps it, with only in-frame sequences that have V and J called. A part of the clones is gone; compared with another copy, unresolved V genes explain less than half, and the rest is unexplained. A total of approximately 150,000 clones appear in this sample, roughly 82% of them only once. Of the sample, 1.5% to 2% is held by the ten largest clones. The material sequenced was PBMCs. Receptors were obtained from a young woman in good health and CMV-seronegative.

The rearrangement links TRBV6-1 to TRBJ2-7, with D possibly being TRBD1 (6 bases). Trimming shortened V by 7 bases and J by 3 bases, and 13 bases separated the two germline ends. The CDR3 totals 13 residues. In germline, CDR1 is MNHNS, CDR2 SASEGT. CDR3 bases: TGTGCCAGCACCCCAGGGGAGTACTACGAGCAGTACTTC. Translating gives CASTPGEYYEQYF.

The chain uses TRBV29-1 and TRBJ2-7; D remains unclear. The CDR3 spans 11 residues. V gave up 4 bases and J gave up 4 bases, with 8 bases separating them. CDR1 and CDR2 from the germline V gene are SQVTM and ANQGSEA. CDR3 bases: TGCAGCGTTGCTCTCAGGTACGAGCAGTACTTC. Its translation: CSVALRYEQYF.

The genes are TRBV28 and TRBJ1-4; possible D gene TRBD1, 6 bases. V gave up 7 bases and J gave up 8 bases, with 17 bases separating them. The V gene's germline CDR1 is MDHEN and CDR2 SYDVKM. This CDR3 is built from 14 residues. CDR3 DNA: TGTGCCAGCACCCTGGGACATCGGTTCGAAAAACTGTTTTTT. It translates to CASTLGHRFEKLFF.

The chain joins TRBV6-6 to TRBJ2-7, with TRBD2 matching 9 bases. V was clipped by 7 bases and J by 3 bases; unmatched bases: 4. The CDR3 sequence is 13 residues long. CDR1 is MNHNY, CDR2 SVGAGI, per germline (reference sequence). The CDR3 loop is CASTVTSGYEQYF. The CDR3 DNA sequence: TGTGCCAGCACCGTGACTAGCGGCTACGAGCAGTACTTC.

Concerning this clone: Germline and junction disagree at one end, which may indicate a read error. This chain links TRBV11-3 with TRBJ2-1, with a possible D match to TRBD2 (7 bases). This CDR3 spans 16 amino acids. CDR1 SGHNT and CDR2 YENEEA come from the germline V gene. DNA for the CDR3: TGTGCCAGCGGCTTCAGTGGGGGGGCGGGGTCTTTGGAGCAGTTCTTC. Translation: CASGFSGGAGSLEQFF.

The table lists this clone with a few counts. The J gene is TRBJ2-7, the V gene TRBV10-3; 8 bases agree with TRBD1. Germline V gene lookup returns CDR1 ENHRY and CDR2 SYGVKD. The trim removed 2 bases at V and 4 bases at J, leaving 7 bases unmatched. This CDR3 has 15 residues. Here the CDR3 DNA reads TGTGCCATCAGTGAGGACAGGGGTGATGGGTACGAGCAGTACTTC. The encoded protein is CAISEDRGDGYEQYF.

The chain is built from TRBV4-2 and TRBJ2-7; 7 nucleotides align to TRBD1. The CDR3 spans 16 residues. The ends lost 1 base at V and 1 base at J; junction bases unmatched: 7. The germline V gene encodes CDR1 LGHNA and CDR2 YNFKEQ. CDR3 DNA: TGTGCCAGCAGCCAAGGCCCCCTGGGACAGTCCTACGAGCAGTACTTC. As protein: CASSQGPLGQSYEQYF.

This rearrangement joins TRBV7-3 to TRBJ1-1; D is undetermined. Germline CDR1 is SGHTA and CDR2 is FQGTGA. The CDR3 runs to 15 residues. Between the trimmed V and J ends, which lost 0 bases and 1 base, there was a span of 9 bases. The CDR3 region is CASSLTHSSNTEAFF. The CDR3 coding sequence is TGTGCCAGCAGCTTAACGCACAGTTCGAACACTGAAGCTTTCTTT.

The table lists this clone with a few counts. The V and J genes are TRBV4-1 and TRBJ2-7, with 9 bases identical to TRBD2. Per germline, CDR1 MGHRA and CDR2 YSYEKL. Losses at the gene ends were 0 bases for V and 6 bases for J; bases not matched to a gene: 6. The CDR3 runs to 15 residues. CDR3: CASSQEGGLASEQYF. CDR3 in DNA: TGCGCCAGCAGCCAAGAGGGGGGACTAGCTAGCGAGCAGTACTTC.

The chain couples TRBV7-3 to TRBJ1-5; D is uncertain. Germline V gives CDR1 SGHTA, CDR2 FQGTGA. This CDR3 is built from 14 residues. V gave up 5 bases and J gave up 4 bases, with 12 bases separating them. The DNA for the CDR3 is TGTGCCAGCAGCCGGCCAGCGAGGAATCAGCCCCAGCATTTT. Translating gives CASSRPARNQPQHF.